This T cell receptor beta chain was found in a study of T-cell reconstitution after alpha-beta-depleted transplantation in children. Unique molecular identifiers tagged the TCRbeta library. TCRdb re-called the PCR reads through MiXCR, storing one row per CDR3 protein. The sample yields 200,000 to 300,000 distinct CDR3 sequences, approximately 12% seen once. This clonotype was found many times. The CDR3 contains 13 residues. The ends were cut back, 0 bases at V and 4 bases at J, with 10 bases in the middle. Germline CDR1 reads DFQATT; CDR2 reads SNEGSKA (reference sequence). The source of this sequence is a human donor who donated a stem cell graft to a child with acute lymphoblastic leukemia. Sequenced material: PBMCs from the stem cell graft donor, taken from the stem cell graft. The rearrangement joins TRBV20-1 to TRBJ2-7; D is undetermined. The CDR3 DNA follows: TGCAGTGCTAGAGATTTCATAAAGTACGAGCAGTACTTC. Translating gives CSARDFIKYEQYF.